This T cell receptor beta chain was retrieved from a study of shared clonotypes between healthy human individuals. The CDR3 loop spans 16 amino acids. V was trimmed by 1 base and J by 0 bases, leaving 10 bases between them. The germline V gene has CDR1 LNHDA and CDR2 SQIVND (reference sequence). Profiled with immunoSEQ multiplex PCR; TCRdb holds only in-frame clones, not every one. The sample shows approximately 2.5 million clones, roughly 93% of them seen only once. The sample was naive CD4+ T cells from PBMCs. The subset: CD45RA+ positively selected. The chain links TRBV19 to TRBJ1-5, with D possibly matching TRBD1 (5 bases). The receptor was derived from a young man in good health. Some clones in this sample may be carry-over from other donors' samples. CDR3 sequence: CASSIVRQLSNQPQHF. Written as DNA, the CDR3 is TGTGCCAGTAGTATAGTGAGACAGCTTAGCAATCAGCCCCAGCATTTT.